These 27 T cell receptor beta chains originate from one sample sequenced in a study of beta chain features in type 1 diabetes. The investigators reverse transcribed all of the isolated RNA, so they sequenced expressed TCRB transcripts. Using immunoSEQ multiplex PCR, the repertoire was profiled, and TCRdb retains in-frame clones only, with some absent. The sample shows under 900,000 clones, about a sixth of them seen only once. Sequenced input: naive CD4+ T cells from blood. These receptors originate from a young woman in good health.

The J gene is TRBJ1-2, the V gene TRBV7-8; D remains ambiguous. The CDR3 is 15 amino acids. CDR1 SGHVS and CDR2 FQNEAQ come from the germline V gene. V shed 5 bases and J shed 4 bases, with 17 bases lying between them. This CDR3 is CASSEGLPRGYGYTF. The CDR3 coding sequence is TGTGCCAGCAGCGAAGGACTCCCGCGGGGCTATGGCTACACCTTC.

V usage is TRBV10-3 and J usage is TRBJ1-5; D possibly corresponds to TRBD1 (6 bases). CDR1 is ENHRY and CDR2 is SYGVKD in the germline V gene. With 10 bases removed from V and 3 bases from J, the gap between germline ends came to 16 bases. The CDR3 runs 14 residues. CDR3 bases: TGTGCCACACGGGACAATATGGACAATCAGCCCCAGCATTTT. Protein product: CATRDNMDNQPQHF.

This clone occurred a few times. V and J are TRBV4-3 and TRBJ2-6; 7 bases map to TRBD1. The germline CDR1 and CDR2 sequences are LGHNA and YSLEER. The CDR3 loop spans 19 amino acids. V lost 0 bases, J lost 0 bases, and 8 bases stayed unmatched. CDR3 residues: CASSQELVRGYSGANVLTF. The CDR3 region has the DNA TGCGCCAGCAGCCAAGAGTTGGTCAGGGGGTACTCTGGGGCCAACGTCCTGACTTTC.

This clone was observed a handful of times. V and J are TRBV28 and TRBJ2-1; no clear D. Germline values: CDR1 MDHEN, CDR2 SYDVKM. This CDR3 has 17 residues. V shed 6 bases and J shed 0 bases, with 18 bases lying between them. CDR3 amino acids: CASSLLIGPYSYNEQFF. The CDR3 DNA reads as TGTGCCAGCAGCCTTCTCATAGGACCCTACTCCTACAATGAGCAGTTCTTC.

The chain has TRBV7-2 and TRBJ1-1; D gene ambiguous. The CDR3 length is 14 residues. Trimming left V 5 bases short and J 4 bases short, with 14 bases between. CDR1 and CDR2 (germline): SGHTA, FQGNSA. CDR3 sequence (DNA): TGTGCCAGCAGCCGCCCCGCTGAGAGCACTGAAGCTTTCTTT. As protein: CASSRPAESTEAFF.

V usage is TRBV4-2 and J usage is TRBJ2-5; 12 bases are a match to TRBD1. The CDR3 has 17 residues. V trimming: 1 base; J trimming: 5 bases; junction bases outside the gene matches: 8. The germline V gene has CDR1 LGHNA and CDR2 YNFKEQ. The CDR3 spells CASSQVAGTGGYETQYF. CDR3 DNA sequence: TGTGCCAGCAGCCAAGTGGCCGGGACAGGGGGCTATGAGACCCAGTACTTC.

This clone was counted a few times. The CDR3 nucleotides read TGTGCCAGCAGGAGTAGCGGTTCCTACGAGCAGTACTTC. Protein: CASRSSGSYEQYF. The chain links TRBV25-1 to TRBJ2-7, with a tentative D call TRBD2 (6 bases). The germline V gene has CDR1 MGHDK and CDR2 SYGVNS. The CDR3 runs to 13 residues. Trimming pared 6 bases from V and 1 base from J, leaving 10 bases between.

Regarding this clone: The sample holds other DNA sequences that translate to the same CDR3. The rearrangement links TRBV28 to TRBJ2-5; possibly TRBD2 for D (5 bases). Germline CDR1 is MDHEN and CDR2 is SYDVKM. V dropped 5 bases and J dropped 5 bases, with 9 bases sitting between them. The length of the CDR3 is 12 residues. CDR3 sequence: CASSLARETQYF. The DNA for the CDR3 is TGTGCCAGCAGTCTAGCTCGGGAGACCCAGTACTTC. Filled out from reference TRBV28 and TRBJ2-5, the complete variable domain reads DVKVTQSSRYLVKRTGEKVFLECVQDMDHENMFWYRQDPGLGLRLIYFSYDVKMKEKGDIPEGYSVSREKKERFSLILESASTNQTSMYLCASSLARETQYFGPGTRLLVL.

The chain has TRBV27 and TRBJ2-7; 9 nucleotides match TRBD1. The germline CDR1 and CDR2 sequences are MNHEY and SMNVEV (reference sequence). CDR3 length: 14 residues. The ends lost 5 bases at V and 7 bases at J; junction bases unmatched: 9. This chain's CDR3 is CASSPWDRVGEQYF. CDR3 DNA: TGTGCCAGCAGTCCTTGGGACAGGGTGGGGGAGCAGTACTTC.

The V and J genes are TRBV4-2 and TRBJ2-3; the D gene is possibly TRBD2 (6 bases). The germline V gene has CDR1 LGHNA and CDR2 YNFKEQ. The length of the CDR3 is 18 residues. V was pared by 0 bases and J by 0 bases, with 16 bases between. The CDR3 DNA sequence: TGTGCCAGCAGCCAAGATTCGGGCGGGACGCGTAGCACAGATACGCAGTATTTT. Residues: CASSQDSGGTRSTDTQYF.

The CDR3 region is CASLGQNQETQYF. In DNA, the CDR3 is TGTGCCAGCCTGGGACAGAACCAAGAGACCCAGTACTTC. The chain uses TRBV6-5 and TRBJ2-5; TRBD1 matches 7 bases. This CDR3 is 13 amino acids long. From germline, CDR1 is MNHEY and CDR2 SVGAGI. The V segment lost 8 bases and the J segment 0 bases; nucleotides outside the gene matches: 3.

V is TRBV6-6 and J is TRBJ2-4; D unresolved. Trimming stripped 3 bases from V and 8 bases from J, with 11 bases between. Germline V gives CDR1 MNHNY, CDR2 SVGAGI (reference sequence). CDR3 length: 13 amino acids. CDR3 loop: CASSYWQEDIQYF. DNA for the CDR3: TGTGCCAGCAGTTATTGGCAAGAGGACATTCAGTACTTC.

This clone was seen only a few times. Different DNA sequences within this sample yield the same CDR3. This sequence joins TRBV18 and TRBJ2-3, with 8 positions matching TRBD2. The CDR3 has 15 residues. Germline V CDR1 and CDR2: KGHSH, LQKENI. The J segment lost 1 base and the V segment lost 3 bases, leaving 3 bases of the junction unmatched. The CDR3, as DNA: TGTGCCAGCTCACCTCGGGAGGGAGGCACAGATACGCAGTATTTT. It is translated as CASSPREGGTDTQYF.

The chain combines TRBV28 with TRBJ2-5; 10 bases are a match to TRBD1. The CDR3 has 16 amino acids. CDR1 is MDHEN, CDR2 SYDVKM, per germline. With V trimmed by 3 bases and J by 3 bases, 7 bases remained unmatched. In DNA, the CDR3 is TGTGCCAGCAGTTTCTGGACAGGGGGAATTAAAGAGACCCAGTACTTC. Its protein is CASSFWTGGIKETQYF.

The chain has TRBV10-3 and TRBJ2-3, with D perhaps being TRBD1 or TRBD2 (6 bases each). Germline values: CDR1 ENHRY, CDR2 SYGVKD. V was shortened by 3 bases and J by 8 bases, with 15 bases between the two germline ends. This CDR3 is 14 amino acids long. CDR3: CAISERGPGGTQYF. CDR3 nucleotide sequence: TGTGCCATCAGTGAACGGGGGCCAGGCGGTACGCAGTATTTT.

The DNA for the CDR3 is TGTGCCAGCAGCCAAGAGCGGGAGGGCCGGAATGAGCAGTTCTTC. Its protein is CASSQEREGRNEQFF. The J gene is TRBJ2-1, the V gene TRBV4-2, with TRBD2 matching over 9 bases. CDR3 size: 15 residues. Germline V gene data show CDR1 as LGHNA and CDR2 as YNFKEQ. Germline trimming cut 0 bases from V and 7 bases from J; bases unmatched to any gene: 4.

This chain links TRBV4-1 with TRBJ2-1, with 7 bases that match TRBD1. Per the germline V gene, CDR1 is MGHRA and CDR2 is YSYEKL. This CDR3 region has 13 residues. Trimming at V came to 2 bases and at J to 15 bases, leaving 10 bases not matched to a gene. The CDR3 sequence: CASSQRVTGKAFF. CDR3 sequence (DNA): TGCGCCAGCAGCCAACGAGTGACAGGGAAGGCGTTCTTC.

This clone has a count of ten or more. The chain recombines TRBV28 with TRBJ2-4; TRBD1 matches at 7 bases. This CDR3 has 13 residues. The germline V gene has CDR1 MDHEN and CDR2 SYDVKM. V dropped 5 bases and J dropped 9; count of bases not matched to a gene: 7. CDR3 amino acids: CASSPRDRSIQYF. The CDR3 bases are TGTGCCAGCAGTCCTCGGGACAGATCCATTCAGTACTTC.

This chain connects TRBV28 to TRBJ2-5; D is possibly TRBD2 (5 bases). Trimming took off 7 bases at V and 9 bases at J, with 21 bases between the two ends. CDR1 MDHEN and CDR2 SYDVKM come from the germline V gene. The CDR3 spans 14 residues. CDR3 sequence reads: CASTRLEDGLAQYF. The CDR3 coding sequence is TGTGCCAGCACCCGATTGGAGGACGGATTGGCCCAGTACTTC.

The CDR3 DNA sequence: TGTGCCAGCAGCACCGGGACACTAGGGATGAACACTGAAGCTTTCTTT. Its protein product is CASSTGTLGMNTEAFF. The chain uses TRBV5-4 and TRBJ1-1, with a tentative D call TRBD1 (6 bases). CDR1 SGHNT and CDR2 YYREEE come from the germline V gene (reference sequence). The ends were cut back, 4 bases at V and 0 bases at J, with 16 bases in the middle. The CDR3 sequence is 16 residues long.

This clone has a handful of counts. The CDR3 coding sequence is TGTGCCAGCAGCTACGGACAGGTGTCGGTGGGGGAACAGTACTTC. The encoded protein is CASSYGQVSVGEQYF. This chain joins TRBV5-4 and TRBJ2-7; 7 nucleotides match TRBD1. V lost 3 bases and J lost 10; bases outside the gene matches: 16. This CDR3 is built from 15 residues. Looked up from germline, CDR1 is SGHNT and CDR2 is YYREEE (reference sequence).

This sequence joins TRBV3-1 (or the pseudogene TRBV3-2) and TRBJ2-3; D unresolved. Germline CDR1 LGHDT, CDR2 YNNKEL (reference sequence). The CDR3 runs 9 residues. The CDR3 region has the DNA TGTACGGCCCAGGATACGCAGTATTTT. Residues: CTAQDTQYF.

This clone was counted between two and nine times. The chain carries TRBV5-1 and TRBJ1-5; a possible D gene is TRBD1 (5 bases). V lost 1 base to trimming and J lost 5 bases, with 10 bases between them. This CDR3 spans 14 amino acids. Germline V gene sequence: CDR1 SGHRS, CDR2 YFSETQ. In nucleotides, the CDR3 is TGCGCCAGCAGCTTGCTAGGAGGGGATCAGCCCCAGCATTTT. This sequence encodes CASSLLGGDQPQHF.

This clone was picked up a small number of times. The chain uses TRBV9 and TRBJ1-2, with TRBD1 identical over 10 bases. CDR1 is SGDLS, CDR2 YYNGEE, per germline. V was clipped by 4 bases and J by 7 bases; unmatched bases: 4. This CDR3 region has 13 residues. The CDR3 bases are TGTGCCAGCAGCCAGGGACAGGGGACTGGCTACACCTTC. Encoded protein: CASSQGQGTGYTF.

V gene TRBV5-1 combines with J gene TRBJ2-2, with 8 bases that match TRBD2. The CDR3 sequence is 15 residues long. The germline V gene encodes CDR1 SGHRS and CDR2 YFSETQ. The trim removed 4 bases at V and 6 bases at J, leaving 8 bases unmatched. The CDR3 DNA is TGCGCCAGCAGCCCCGGGAGGGAGAAGTCCGGGGAGCTGTTTTTT. Its translation is CASSPGREKSGELFF.

The V and J genes are TRBV6-5 and TRBJ2-7; D gene uncertain. Looked up from germline, CDR1 is MNHEY and CDR2 is SVGAGI. This CDR3 has 13 residues. Trimming left V 2 bases short and J 3 bases short, with 8 bases between. As DNA, the CDR3 is TGTGCCAGCAGTTACGGGAATAACTACGAGCAGTACTTC. Translated, it gives CASSYGNNYEQYF.

V is TRBV15 and J is TRBJ2-3, with 10 bases aligning to TRBD1. Germline-derived CDR1 and CDR2 are LNHNV and YYDKDF (reference sequence). The V gene end was trimmed by 4 bases and the J gene end by 6 bases; junction bases not matched to a gene: 7. The CDR3 length is 15 residues. CDR3 nucleotide sequence: TGTGCCACCAGCATCGGGGGACAGGGGTGGGATACGCAGTATTTT. Translated, it gives CATSIGGQGWDTQYF.